The 24 T cell receptor beta chains below all came from one sample that was sequenced in a study of control samples from healthy donors and cancer patients (TCRdb year 2020). Libraries were constructed by the immunoSEQ multiplex PCR assay. The immuneACCESS repertoire file appears here via TCRdb, limited to in-frame rearrangements. These files lack a portion of the clones; in checked studies, under half of the deficit traces to unresolved V genes, and the cause of the others is not known. A total of 120,000 to 150,000 clones appear in this sample, roughly nine tenths of them only once. Approximately 8.6% of the sample comes from the top ten. The source material was blood. Every receptor here comes from a woman aged 30 to 39 in good health.

The chain has TRBV6-5 and TRBJ2-1; D remains unclear. The germline V and J ends were trimmed by 8 bases and 6 bases, with 8 bases remaining between them. This CDR3 comprises 11 residues. CDR1 is MNHEY and CDR2 is SVGAGI in the germline V gene. The CDR3 sequence: CASPPLNEQFF. For the CDR3, the DNA is TGTGCCAGCCCTCCCCTCAATGAGCAGTTCTTC.

Note on this clone: One end of the junction fails to match germline, which may point to a read error. The chain carries TRBV20-1 and TRBJ2-1; D unclear. Germline-derived CDR1 and CDR2 are DFQATT and SNEGSKA (reference sequence). The CDR3 is made up of 11 amino acids. The CDR3 nucleotides read TGCAGTGCTAGTCCCCTGGGGTCTAGGGTCTTC. Protein: CSASPLGSRVF.

V is TRBV9 and J is TRBJ2-1; 9 nucleotides align to TRBD2. Germline V gene data show CDR1 as SGDLS and CDR2 as YYNGEE. The CDR3 has 15 residues. V was clipped by 0 bases and J by 8 bases; unmatched bases: 6. CDR3 sequence (DNA): TGTGCCAGCAGCGTAGAATTAGCGGGAGCTCATGAGCAGTTCTTC. This translates into CASSVELAGAHEQFF.

In the case of this clone: The junction and the germline gene differ at one end; a read error may be behind it. The genes are TRBV6-5 and TRBJ2-3; TRBD2 might be the D (6 bases). Germline values: CDR1 MNHEY, CDR2 SVGAGI. CDR3 length: 14 amino acids. This CDR3 reads CASSDSRRGDTQYF. CDR3 nucleotide sequence: TGTGCCAGCAGTGACTCCAGGCGGGGAGATACGCAGTATTTT.

The rearrangement uses TRBV4-2 and TRBJ1-2; 11 positions agree with TRBD1. Trimming took 3 bases from V and 8 from J; bases not matched to a gene: 8. Germline CDR1 LGHNA, CDR2 YNFKEQ. This CDR3 is 15 amino acids long. In nucleotides, the CDR3 is TGTGCCAGCAGCCAGGAGGGACAGGGGGAAGGGGGCTACACCTTC. Protein: CASSQEGQGEGGYTF.

V usage is TRBV5-1 and J usage is TRBJ2-7; D remains unclear. Trimming removed 2 bases at V and 2 bases at J, with 14 bases between. Germline CDR1 and CDR2: SGHRS and YFSETQ. This CDR3 region has 15 residues. CDR3 residues: CASSFIFAAPYEQYF. The DNA for the CDR3 is TGCGCCAGCAGCTTCATCTTCGCGGCCCCCTACGAGCAGTACTTC.

The rearrangement links TRBV29-1 to TRBJ2-1; D gene uncertain. CDR3 size: 10 residues. Trimming removed 4 bases from V and 6 bases from J, with 4 bases in between. Looked up from germline, CDR1 is SQVTM and CDR2 is ANQGSEA. The DNA of the CDR3 is TGCAGCGTTGGGAGCAATGAGCAGTTCTTC. Translated, it gives CSVGSNEQFF.

The V gene is TRBV5-4, the J gene TRBJ2-3; 9 bases map to TRBD2. The CDR3 is 16 amino acids. Losses at the gene ends were 4 bases for V and 0 bases for J; bases not matched to a gene: 6. Germline V gene sequence: CDR1 SGHNT, CDR2 YYREEE (reference sequence). CDR3 nucleotide sequence: TGTGCCAGCAGCCAGAGACTAGCGGCTAGCACAGATACGCAGTATTTT. Protein sequence: CASSQRLAASTDTQYF.

The chain is built from TRBV5-1 and TRBJ2-1; no clear D gene. This CDR3 region has 13 residues. V shed 4 bases and J shed 5 bases, with 10 bases lying between them. Germline V gene sequence: CDR1 SGHRS, CDR2 YFSETQ. The CDR3 protein is CASSLRPDNEQFF. The CDR3 bases are TGCGCCAGCAGCCTCAGACCTGACAATGAGCAGTTCTTC.

The J gene is TRBJ1-3, the V gene TRBV29-1; D is uncertain. The CDR3 is 13 residues long. The germline V gene encodes CDR1 SQVTM and CDR2 ANQGSEA. Trimming removed 4 bases at V and 0 bases at J, with 7 bases between. The CDR3 loop is CSVGVVSGNTIYF. The CDR3 nucleotides read TGCAGCGTTGGGGTCGTCTCTGGAAACACCATATATTTT.

This rearrangement joins TRBV10-2 to TRBJ2-7; 7 bases are shared with TRBD1. Germline CDR1 WSHSY, CDR2 SAAADI. CDR3 size: 12 residues. J gave up 11 bases and V 6 bases, and 10 bases lay outside the gene matches. The DNA for the CDR3 is TGCGCCAGCAGCCTACAGGGGTATCAGGAGTACTTC. Its protein is CASSLQGYQEYF.

The chain couples TRBV4-2 to TRBJ1-4; 7 bases are a match to TRBD1. This CDR3 comprises 15 residues. V trimming: 2 bases; J trimming: 4 bases; junction bases outside the gene matches: 4. Germline loops: CDR1 LGHNA, CDR2 YNFKEQ. The CDR3 DNA reads as TGTGCCAGCAGCCAAACGGACAGGATTAATGAAAAACTGTTTTTT. Amino acids: CASSQTDRINEKLFF.

J is TRBJ2-1 and V is TRBV24-1; D is ambiguous. Germline assignment: CDR1 KGHDR and CDR2 SFDVKD. This CDR3 comprises 16 residues. Trimming shortened V by 0 bases and J by 5 bases, and 13 bases separated the two germline ends. The CDR3 is CATSDLDSRSHNEQFF. The CDR3 DNA is TGTGCCACCAGTGATTTGGACTCAAGATCACACAATGAGCAGTTCTTC.

V gene TRBV15 combines with J gene TRBJ1-5; 12 bases align to TRBD1. This CDR3 has 18 amino acids. J gave up 2 bases and V 2 bases, and 7 bases lay outside the gene matches. Per the germline V gene, CDR1 is LNHNV and CDR2 is YYDKDF (reference sequence). The CDR3 loop is CATSRMPGQGAGNQPQHF. CDR3 sequence (DNA): TGTGCCACCAGCAGAATGCCGGGACAGGGGGCCGGCAATCAGCCCCAGCATTTT.

The rearrangement links TRBV5-4 to TRBJ2-4; the D is unclear. CDR1 SGHNT and CDR2 YYREEE come from the germline V gene (reference sequence). The V and J ends lost 4 bases and 0 bases respectively, with 8 bases between them. The CDR3 is 14 residues long. This chain's CDR3 is CASSSPVAKNIQYF. The CDR3 region has the DNA TGTGCCAGCAGCAGTCCGGTAGCCAAAAACATTCAGTACTTC.

The chain joins TRBV6-5 to TRBJ2-1; possibly TRBD1 for D (6 bases). The CDR3 has 14 residues. V was clipped by 1 base and J by 7 bases, with 11 bases between them. Germline V gene data show CDR1 as MNHEY and CDR2 as SVGAGI. The CDR3 DNA reads as TGTGCCAGCAGTTACTTTTCAGGGGCGAATGAGCAGTTCTTC. It codes for CASSYFSGANEQFF.

The chain's CDR3 is CSGSDRGEEGYTF. DNA for the CDR3: TGCAGCGGTTCGGACAGGGGGGAAGAAGGCTACACCTTC. This chain connects TRBV29-1 to TRBJ1-2, with TRBD1 matching 10 bases. Germline trimming cut 7 bases from V and 8 bases from J; bases unmatched to any gene: 10. From germline, CDR1 is SQVTM and CDR2 ANQGSEA. This CDR3 is built from 13 residues.

The chain has TRBV10-3 and TRBJ2-2; D possibly uses TRBD1 or TRBD2 (5 bases each). V lost 6 bases to trimming and J lost 3 bases, with 5 bases between them. The CDR3 length is 12 residues. Germline V gene data show CDR1 as ENHRY and CDR2 as SYGVKD. CDR3 nucleotides: TGTGCCATCAGGGGGGACACCGGGGAGCTGTTTTTT. It yields the protein CAIRGDTGELFF.

The rearrangement links TRBV15 to TRBJ2-4, with a possible D match to TRBD1 (6 bases). This CDR3 is built from 20 residues. V was pared by 0 bases and J by 0 bases, with 21 bases between. From germline, CDR1 is LNHNV and CDR2 YYDKDF (reference sequence). The CDR3, as DNA: TGTGCCACCAGCAGAGACCAGGGCAGGGGCACATTGATAGCCAAAAACATTCAGTACTTC. Protein product: CATSRDQGRGTLIAKNIQYF.

V and J are TRBV7-3 and TRBJ2-5; D perhaps matches TRBD1 (7 bases). Germline CDR1 is SGHTA and CDR2 is FQGTGA. This CDR3 region has 14 residues. V gave up 5 bases and J gave up 4 bases, with 14 bases separating them. The CDR3: CASSDQGGRETQYF. The CDR3 DNA sequence: TGTGCCAGCAGCGATCAGGGGGGCAGAGAGACCCAGTACTTC.

The chain has TRBV3-1 (or the pseudogene TRBV3-2) and TRBJ1-1, with D hard to call. The germline gives CDR1 LGHDT, CDR2 YNNKEL (reference sequence). V was pared by 4 bases and J by 7 bases, with 13 bases between. This CDR3 is 13 amino acids long. The CDR3 is CASSPLDGDEAFF. The CDR3 DNA reads TGTGCCAGCAGCCCTTTAGACGGCGATGAAGCTTTCTTT.

The CDR3 nucleotides are TGTGCCAGCAGCCCAAGGATGTCCTTCAATCAGCCCCAGCATTTT. This translates into CASSPRMSFNQPQHF. The chain links TRBV21-1 to TRBJ1-5. TRBV21-1 is reported as a pseudogene. This CDR3 region has 15 residues.

The sample holds one count of this clone. The rearrangement uses TRBV3-1 (or the pseudogene TRBV3-2) and TRBJ2-7, with 7 bases matching TRBD1. Germline lookup yields CDR1 LGHDT and CDR2 YNNKEL (reference sequence). The length of the CDR3 is 16 residues. V lost 1 base and J lost 0; bases outside the gene matches: 6. The CDR3 region has the DNA TGTGCCAGCAGCCAAGCCGGGACAGCCTTCTCCTACGAGCAGTACTTC. Translation gives CASSQAGTAFSYEQYF.

This chain uses TRBV19 with TRBJ1-1; 9 positions agree with TRBD1. Germline V gene lookup returns CDR1 LNHDA and CDR2 SQIVND (reference sequence). The trim removed 4 bases at V and 1 base at J, leaving 7 bases unmatched. This CDR3 has 16 residues. The CDR3, as DNA: TGTGCCAGTAGTAAACCGGGACAGGGTGGGAACACTGAAGCTTTCTTT. Protein: CASSKPGQGGNTEAFF.